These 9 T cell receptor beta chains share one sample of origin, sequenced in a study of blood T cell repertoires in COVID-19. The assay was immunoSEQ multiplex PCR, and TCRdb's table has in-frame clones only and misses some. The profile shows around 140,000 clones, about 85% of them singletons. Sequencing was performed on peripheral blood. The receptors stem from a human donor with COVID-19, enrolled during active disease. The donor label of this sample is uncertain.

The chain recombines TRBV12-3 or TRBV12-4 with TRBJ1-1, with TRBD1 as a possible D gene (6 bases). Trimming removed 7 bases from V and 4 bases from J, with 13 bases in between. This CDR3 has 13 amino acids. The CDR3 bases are TGTGCCAGCATCCAGGGGTGGGGCACTGAAGCTTTCTTT. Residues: CASIQGWGTEAFF.

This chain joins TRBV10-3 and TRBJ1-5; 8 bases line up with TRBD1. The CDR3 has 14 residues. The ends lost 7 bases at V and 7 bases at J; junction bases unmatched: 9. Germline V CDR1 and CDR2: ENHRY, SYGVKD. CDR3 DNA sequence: TGTGCCATCACCTCGGACAGGGTTAAACAGCCCCAGCATTTT. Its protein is CAITSDRVKQPQHF.

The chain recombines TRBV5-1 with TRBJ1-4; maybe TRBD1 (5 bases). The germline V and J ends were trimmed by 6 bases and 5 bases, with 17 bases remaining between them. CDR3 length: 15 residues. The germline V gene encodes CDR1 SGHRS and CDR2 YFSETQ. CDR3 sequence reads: CASTAAGPGNEKLFF. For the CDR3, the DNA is TGCGCCAGCACTGCGGCCGGGCCAGGGAATGAAAAACTGTTTTTT. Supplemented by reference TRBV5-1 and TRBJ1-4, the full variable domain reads KAGVTQTPRYLIKTRGQQVTLSCSPISGHRSVSWYQQTPGQGLQFLFEYFSETQRNKGNFPGRFSGRQFSNSRSEMNVSTLELGDSALYLCASTAAGPGNEKLFFGSGTQLSVL.

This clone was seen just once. The CDR3 loop is CAISASGGAQETQYF. CDR3 nucleotide sequence: TGTGCCATCAGTGCGAGCGGGGGGGCCCAGGAGACCCAGTACTTC. This chain connects TRBV10-3 to TRBJ2-5; 10 nucleotides line up with TRBD2. CDR1 ENHRY and CDR2 SYGVKD come from the germline V gene. The CDR3 covers 15 residues. The trim removed 4 bases at V and 5 bases at J, leaving 7 bases unmatched.

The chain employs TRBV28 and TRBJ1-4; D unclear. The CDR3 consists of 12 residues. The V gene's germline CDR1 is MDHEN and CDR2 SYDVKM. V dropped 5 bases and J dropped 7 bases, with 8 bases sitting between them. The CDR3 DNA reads TGTGCCAGCAGTCCCCTTTCTGAAAAACTGTTTTTT. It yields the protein CASSPLSEKLFF.

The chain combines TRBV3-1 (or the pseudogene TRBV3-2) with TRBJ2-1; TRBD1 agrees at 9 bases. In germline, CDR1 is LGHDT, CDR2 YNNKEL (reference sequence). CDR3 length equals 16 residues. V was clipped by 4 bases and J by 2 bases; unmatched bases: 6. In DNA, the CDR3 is TGTGCCAGCAGCCTCCAGGGGACAGGGACCTACAATGAGCAGTTCTTC. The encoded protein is CASSLQGTGTYNEQFF.

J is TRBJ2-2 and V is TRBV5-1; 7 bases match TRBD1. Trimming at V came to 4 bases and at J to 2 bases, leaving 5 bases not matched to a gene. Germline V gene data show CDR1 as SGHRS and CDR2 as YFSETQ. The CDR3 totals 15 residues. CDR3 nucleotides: TGCGCCAGCAGCGAGGGGGCGGACAACACCGGGGAGCTGTTTTTT. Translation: CASSEGADNTGELFF.

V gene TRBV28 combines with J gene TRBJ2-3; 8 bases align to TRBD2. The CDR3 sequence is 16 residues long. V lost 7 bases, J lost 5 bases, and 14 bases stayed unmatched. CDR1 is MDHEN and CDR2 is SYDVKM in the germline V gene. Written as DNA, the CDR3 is TGTGCCAGCACCTCCGGGGGGGCAGGTAAAAGAGATACGCAGTATTTT. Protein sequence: CASTSGGAGKRDTQYF. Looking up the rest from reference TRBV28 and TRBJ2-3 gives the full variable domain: DVKVTQSSRYLVKRTGEKVFLECVQDMDHENMFWYRQDPGLGLRLIYFSYDVKMKEKGDIPEGYSVSREKKERFSLILESASTNQTSMYLCASTSGGAGKRDTQYFGPGTRLTVL.

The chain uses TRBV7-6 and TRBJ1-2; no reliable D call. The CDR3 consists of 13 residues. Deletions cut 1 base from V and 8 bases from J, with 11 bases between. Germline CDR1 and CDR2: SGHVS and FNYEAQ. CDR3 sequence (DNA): TGTGCCAGCAGCTTAGTTCATGGAGGCGGCTACACCTTC. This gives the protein CASSLVHGGGYTF. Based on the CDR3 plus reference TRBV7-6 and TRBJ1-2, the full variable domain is GAGVSQSPRYKVTKRGQDVALRCDPISGHVSLYWYRQALGQGPEFLTYFNYEAQQDKSGLPNDRFSAERPEGSISTLTIQRTEQRDSAMYRCASSLVHGGGYTFGSGTRLTVV.